Listed below are T cell receptor beta chains from one sample, sequenced in a study of T-cell reconstitution after alpha-beta-depleted transplantation in children. Each CDR3 protein gets one entry after TCRdb re-called the PCR reads with MiXCR. The table records approximately 230,000 distinct CDR3 sequences, roughly a quarter of them present only once. The sequencing here drew on PBMCs, mostly from graft donor cells, taken 360 days after TCRalphabeta/CD19-depleted stem cell transplant. Receptors originate from a female patient between 2 and 15 years old who had a stem cell transplant for congenital amegakaryocytic thrombocytopenia, so the T cells may come from the graft donor. CDR3s include the opening cysteine and the closing phenylalanine or tryptophan.

>TRBV5-1
CASSLGQSSYNEQFF
>TRBV24-1
CATSDPPGLAGAQYNEQFF
>TRBV6-1
CASSVGGGDTDTQYF
>TRBV3-1
CASSHKRAVTEAFF
>TRBV27
CASRGSGIRGNEQFF
>TRBV3-1
CASSQETPQGLRYF
>TRBV6-5
CASSYEFSAASSYEQYF
>TRBV7-2
CANSPDRGFIQPQHF
>TRBV12-3/TRBV12-4
CASSNGLGTEAFF
>TRBV15
CATSRDASGGASSTDTQYF
>TRBV18
CASSPTVGVGLMNTEAFF
>TRBV20-1
CSARRLFGELFF
>TRBV7-9
CASSLRRNNNEQFF
>TRBV5-1
CASSLDPTSGSWQFF
>TRBV10-3
CATRDSQETQYF
>TRBV4-2
CASSPQTSGGYNEQFF
>TRBV28
CASSRGRDGNTIYF
>TRBV2
CASSLGPGQGYPSTDTQYF
>TRBV4-1
CASSPLAGRNTGELFF